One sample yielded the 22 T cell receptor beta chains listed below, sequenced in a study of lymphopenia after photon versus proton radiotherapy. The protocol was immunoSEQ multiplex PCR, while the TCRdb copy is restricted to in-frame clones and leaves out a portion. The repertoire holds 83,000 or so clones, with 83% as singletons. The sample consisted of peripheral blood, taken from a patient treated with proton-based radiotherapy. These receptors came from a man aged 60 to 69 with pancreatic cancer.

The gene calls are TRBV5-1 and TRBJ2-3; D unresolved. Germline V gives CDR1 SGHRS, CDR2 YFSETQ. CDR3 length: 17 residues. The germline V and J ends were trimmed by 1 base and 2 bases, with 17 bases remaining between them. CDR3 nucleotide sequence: TGCGCCAGCAGCTTGCAACCCAGCTTGGGCGTCACAGATACGCAGTATTTT. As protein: CASSLQPSLGVTDTQYF.

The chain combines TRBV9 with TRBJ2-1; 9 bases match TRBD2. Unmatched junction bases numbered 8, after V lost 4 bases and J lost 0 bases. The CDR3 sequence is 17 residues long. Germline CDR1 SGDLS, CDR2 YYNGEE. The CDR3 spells CASSSGLAISSYNEQFF. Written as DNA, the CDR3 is TGTGCCAGCAGCTCCGGACTAGCGATAAGCTCCTACAATGAGCAGTTCTTC.

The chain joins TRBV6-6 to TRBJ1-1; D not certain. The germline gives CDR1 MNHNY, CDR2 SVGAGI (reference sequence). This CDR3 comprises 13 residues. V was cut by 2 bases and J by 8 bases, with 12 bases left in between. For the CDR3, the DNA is TGTGCCAGCAGTTACGCAAAGGGCAGAGAAGCTTTCTTT. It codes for CASSYAKGREAFF.

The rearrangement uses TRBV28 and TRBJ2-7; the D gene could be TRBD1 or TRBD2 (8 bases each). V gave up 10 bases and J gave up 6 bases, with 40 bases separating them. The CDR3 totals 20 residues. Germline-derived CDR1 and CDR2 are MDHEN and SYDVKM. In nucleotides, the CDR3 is TGTGCCACCAACAGCCCGGGAGGAGGGACAGGACTAGCAAAAGTTCCCGAGCAGTACTTC. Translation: CATNSPGGGTGLAKVPEQYF.

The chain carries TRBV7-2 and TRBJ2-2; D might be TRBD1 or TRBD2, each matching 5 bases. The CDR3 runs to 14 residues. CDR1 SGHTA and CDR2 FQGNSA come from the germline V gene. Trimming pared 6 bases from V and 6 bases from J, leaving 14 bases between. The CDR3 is CASRTGTVAGELFF. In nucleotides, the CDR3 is TGTGCCAGCAGGACCGGGACCGTCGCCGGGGAGCTGTTTTTT.

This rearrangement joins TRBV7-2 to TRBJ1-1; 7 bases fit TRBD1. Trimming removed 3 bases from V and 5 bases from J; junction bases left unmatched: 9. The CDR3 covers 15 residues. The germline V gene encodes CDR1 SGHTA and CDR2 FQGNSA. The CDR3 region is CASSLTGFVRTEAFF. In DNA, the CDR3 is TGTGCCAGCAGCTTGACAGGGTTCGTTCGGACTGAAGCTTTCTTT.

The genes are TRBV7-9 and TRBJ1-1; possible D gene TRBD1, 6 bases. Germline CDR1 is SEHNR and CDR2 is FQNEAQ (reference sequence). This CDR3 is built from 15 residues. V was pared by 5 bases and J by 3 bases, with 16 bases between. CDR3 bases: TGTGCCAGCAGCCTTAGGGGGTCAAGAGACACTGAAGCTTTCTTT. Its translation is CASSLRGSRDTEAFF.

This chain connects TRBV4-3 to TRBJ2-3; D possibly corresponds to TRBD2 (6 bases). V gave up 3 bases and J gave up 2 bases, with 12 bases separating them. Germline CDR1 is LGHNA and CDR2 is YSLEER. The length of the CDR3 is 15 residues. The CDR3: CASSQSGGDTDTQYF. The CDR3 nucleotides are TGCGCCAGCAGCCAGTCAGGAGGGGACACAGATACGCAGTATTTT.

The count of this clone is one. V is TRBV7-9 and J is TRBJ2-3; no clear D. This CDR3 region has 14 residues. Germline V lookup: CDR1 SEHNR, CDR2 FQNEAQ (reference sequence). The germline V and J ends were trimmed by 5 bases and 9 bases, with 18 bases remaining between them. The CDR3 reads CASSLLTQTGTQYF. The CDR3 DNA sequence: TGTGCCAGCAGCCTCCTAACCCAGACCGGCACGCAGTATTTT.

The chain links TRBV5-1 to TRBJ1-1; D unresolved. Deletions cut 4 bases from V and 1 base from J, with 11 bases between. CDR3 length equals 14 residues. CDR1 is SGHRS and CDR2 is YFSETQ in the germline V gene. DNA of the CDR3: TGCGCCAGCAGCCCGAATTGGGGGAACACTGAAGCTTTCTTT. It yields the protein CASSPNWGNTEAFF.

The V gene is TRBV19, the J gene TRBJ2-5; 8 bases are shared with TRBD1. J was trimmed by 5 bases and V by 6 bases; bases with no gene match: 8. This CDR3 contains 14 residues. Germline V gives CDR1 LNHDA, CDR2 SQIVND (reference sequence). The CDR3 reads CASSKDRAWETQYF. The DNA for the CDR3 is TGTGCCAGTAGCAAGGACAGGGCGTGGGAGACCCAGTACTTC.

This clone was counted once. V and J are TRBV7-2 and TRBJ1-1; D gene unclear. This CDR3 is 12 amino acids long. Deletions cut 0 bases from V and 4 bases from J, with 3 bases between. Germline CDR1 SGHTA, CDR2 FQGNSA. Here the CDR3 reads CASSLASTEAFF. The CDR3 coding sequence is TGTGCCAGCAGCTTAGCGAGCACTGAAGCTTTCTTT.

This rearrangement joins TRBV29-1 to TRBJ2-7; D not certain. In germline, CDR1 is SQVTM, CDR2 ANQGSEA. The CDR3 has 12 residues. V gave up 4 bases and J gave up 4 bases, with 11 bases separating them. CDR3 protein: CSVVLESYEQYF. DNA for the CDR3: TGCAGCGTTGTCTTGGAGAGTTACGAGCAGTACTTC.

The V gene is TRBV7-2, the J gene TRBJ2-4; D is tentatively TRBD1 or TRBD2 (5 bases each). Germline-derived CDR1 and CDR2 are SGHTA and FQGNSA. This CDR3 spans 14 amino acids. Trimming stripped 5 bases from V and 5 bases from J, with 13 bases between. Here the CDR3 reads CASSAPGLENIQYF. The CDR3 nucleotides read TGTGCCAGCAGCGCACCGGGGCTCGAAAACATTCAGTACTTC.

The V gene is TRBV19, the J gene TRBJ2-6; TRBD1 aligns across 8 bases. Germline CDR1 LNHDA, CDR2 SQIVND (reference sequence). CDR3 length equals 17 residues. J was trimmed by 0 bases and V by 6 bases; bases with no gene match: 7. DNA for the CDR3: TGTGCCAGTAGGTCTCCAGGGGGCGTCTCTGGGGCCAACGTCCTGACTTTC. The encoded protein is CASRSPGGVSGANVLTF.

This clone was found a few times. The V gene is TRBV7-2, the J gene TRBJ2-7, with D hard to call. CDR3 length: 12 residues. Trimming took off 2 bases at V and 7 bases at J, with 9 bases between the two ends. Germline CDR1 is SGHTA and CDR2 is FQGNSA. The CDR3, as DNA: TGTGCCAGCAGCTTACCAGGTTCGGAGCAGTACTTC. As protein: CASSLPGSEQYF. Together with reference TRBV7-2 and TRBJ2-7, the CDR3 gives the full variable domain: GAGVSQSPSNKVTEKGKDVELRCDPISGHTALYWYRQSLGQGLEFLIYFQGNSAPDKSGLPSDRFSAERTGGSVSTLTIQRTQQEDSAVYLCASSLPGSEQYFGPGTRLTVT.

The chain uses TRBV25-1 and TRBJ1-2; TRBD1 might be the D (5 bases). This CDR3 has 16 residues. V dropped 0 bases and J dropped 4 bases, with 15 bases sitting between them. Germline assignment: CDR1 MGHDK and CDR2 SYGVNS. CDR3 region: CASSEYGGLFGYGYTF. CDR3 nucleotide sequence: TGTGCCAGCAGTGAATATGGGGGACTCTTCGGCTATGGCTACACCTTC.

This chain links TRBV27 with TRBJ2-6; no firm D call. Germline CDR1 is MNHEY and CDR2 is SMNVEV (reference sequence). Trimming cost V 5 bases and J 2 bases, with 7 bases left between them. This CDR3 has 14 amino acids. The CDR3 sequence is CASSPLAGANVLTF. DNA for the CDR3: TGTGCCAGCAGTCCCCTAGCTGGGGCCAACGTCCTGACTTTC.

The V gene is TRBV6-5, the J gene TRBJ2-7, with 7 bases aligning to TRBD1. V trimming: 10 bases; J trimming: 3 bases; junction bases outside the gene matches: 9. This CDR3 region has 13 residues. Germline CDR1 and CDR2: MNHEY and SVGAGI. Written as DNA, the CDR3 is TGTGCCACACACGGGACAGACTTCTACGAGCAGTACTTC. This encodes CATHGTDFYEQYF.

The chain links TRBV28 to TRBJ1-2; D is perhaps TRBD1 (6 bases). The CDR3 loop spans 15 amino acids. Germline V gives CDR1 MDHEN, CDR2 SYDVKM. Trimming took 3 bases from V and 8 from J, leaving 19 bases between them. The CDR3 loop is CASSFSPGQGGGYTF. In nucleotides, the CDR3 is TGTGCCAGCAGTTTCTCCCCCGGACAAGGGGGGGGCTACACCTTC.

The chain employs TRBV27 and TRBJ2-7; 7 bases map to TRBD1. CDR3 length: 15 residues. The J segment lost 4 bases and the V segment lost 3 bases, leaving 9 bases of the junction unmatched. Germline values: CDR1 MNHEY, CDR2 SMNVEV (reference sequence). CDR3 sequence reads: CASSLGTGTEYEQYF. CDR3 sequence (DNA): TGTGCCAGCAGTTTGGGAACCGGGACAGAGTACGAGCAGTACTTC.

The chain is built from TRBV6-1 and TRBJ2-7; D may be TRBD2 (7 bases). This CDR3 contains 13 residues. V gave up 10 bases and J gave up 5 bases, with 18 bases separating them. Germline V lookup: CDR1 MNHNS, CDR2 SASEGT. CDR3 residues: CATMRKGGDEQYF. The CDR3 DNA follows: TGTGCCACCATGAGAAAGGGGGGGGACGAGCAGTACTTC.